This TCR beta chain was sequenced for a study of T cells after yellow fever vaccination. TCRdb re-analysed the 5' RACE reads in MiXCR, keeping a single row per CDR3 protein. Of over 130,000 distinct CDR3 sequences listed, more than 6% are singletons. Comments on this clonotype: This may be a read error: a much more frequent sequence differs by one nucleotide.

The sample in question was CD4+ T cells sorted from PBMCs, obtained 5 days after the yellow fever booster vaccination. The TCR sequence derives from a man aged 25-45 years who received the YFV17D yellow fever vaccine.

This CDR3 reads CASRSYGYTF. The CDR3 region has the DNA TGTGCCAGCAGAAGCTATGGCTACACCTTC. This chain connects TRBV2 to TRBJ1-2, with D unclear. CDR3 length equals 10 residues. Trimming stripped 6 bases from V and 4 bases from J, with 3 bases between. CDR1 and CDR2 (germline): SNHLY, FYNNEI.